This is a list of T cell receptor beta chains from one sample in a study of human T cells and chemical hapten exposure. One entry per CDR3 protein results from TCRdb running MiXCR on the RACE reads. The table shows 70,000 or so distinct CDR3 sequences, with approximately 10% occurring only once. The sequencing used whole blood, collected in connection with sensitization to the hapten diphenylcyclopropenone (DPC). These receptors were collected from a woman aged 45 to 65 with alopecia areata. Some clones in this sample may be carry-over from other donors' samples. Each CDR3 is given with its conserved first and last residue. Each record gives: J gene, clone size, D gene, V gene, CDR3 DNA, CDR3 protein. A D gene is named only where the DNA matches it firmly. Part of the rows lack a size; the others show once, few, many or a class for expanded clones.

J: TRBJ1-5
size: many
D: NA
V: TRBV20-1
DNA: TGCAGTGCGAACAGGGTTAGCAATCAGCCCCAGCATTTT
CDR3: CSANRVSNQPQHF

J: TRBJ1-3
size: many
D: NA
V: TRBV3-1
DNA: TGTGCCAGCTCCCCGGCGGGCAGCTCTGGAAACACCATATATTTT
CDR3: CASSPAGSSGNTIYF

J: TRBJ1-4
size: NA
D: NA
V: TRBV11-2
DNA: TGTGCCAGCAGCTTAGGAGGGGCCCGGGCTAATGAAAAACTGTTTTTT
CDR3: CASSLGGARANEKLFF

J: TRBJ1-1
size: few
D: NA
V: TRBV5-1
DNA: TGCGCCAGCAACCCTCGAGGGGGGCACACTGAAGCTTTCTTT
CDR3: CASNPRGGHTEAFF

J: TRBJ2-7
size: few
D: NA
V: TRBV4-3
DNA: TGCGCCAGCAGCCAAGAGGGGCGCTCCTACGAGCAGTACTTC
CDR3: CASSQEGRSYEQYF

J: TRBJ2-3
size: many
D: NA
V: TRBV11-2
DNA: TGTGCCAGCACCCACGGAGTGGCAGATACGCAGTATTTT
CDR3: CASTHGVADTQYF

J: TRBJ2-7
size: few
D: NA
V: TRBV11-2
DNA: TGTGCCAGCAGCTTATCAGACTCCGCGGCAGAGCTATACGAGCAGTACTTC
CDR3: CASSLSDSAAELYEQYF

J: TRBJ2-4
size: NA
D: NA
V: TRBV28
DNA: TGTGCCAGCAGCGAACCGGGAGCCAAGGACTTC
CDR3: CASSEPGAKDF

J: TRBJ2-7
size: many
D: TRBD1
V: TRBV20-1
DNA: TGCAGTGCTAGAGACCCCGGGACAGCCAACTACGAGCAGTACTTC
CDR3: CSARDPGTANYEQYF

J: TRBJ1-5
size: many
D: NA
V: TRBV28
DNA: TGTGCCAGCAGTTTTGGGGCAAGAGGGAGCAATCAGCCCCAGCATTTT
CDR3: CASSFGARGSNQPQHF

J: TRBJ1-5
size: many
D: NA
V: TRBV5-5
DNA: TGTGCCAGCAGCTTGGCTGGTAGCAATCAGCCCCAGCATTTT
CDR3: CASSLAGSNQPQHF

J: TRBJ2-3
size: NA
D: TRBD2
V: TRBV6-5
DNA: TGTGCCAGCAGTTCCGGGACTAGCGGGACCACAGATACGCAGTATTTT
CDR3: CASSSGTSGTTDTQYF

J: TRBJ2-1
size: many
D: TRBD2
V: TRBV28
DNA: TGTGCCAGCATCCCCACCGGGACTAGTTACAATGAGCAGTTCTTC
CDR3: CASIPTGTSYNEQFF

J: TRBJ2-7
size: few
D: TRBD2
V: TRBV27
DNA: TGTGCCAGCGGACTAGCGGGAGGACCCTCCTACGAGCAGTACTTC
CDR3: CASGLAGGPSYEQYF

J: TRBJ2-7
size: many
D: NA
V: TRBV6-2/TRBV6-3
DNA: TGTGCCAGCAGTTACACAGTCGGGCCCTCCTACGAGCAGTACTTC
CDR3: CASSYTVGPSYEQYF

J: TRBJ2-3
size: many
D: TRBD2
V: TRBV5-1
DNA: TGCGCCAGCAGCTTGGCGGGAGGGCCTTGGGATACGCAGTATTTT
CDR3: CASSLAGGPWDTQYF

J: TRBJ2-6
size: NA
D: NA
V: TRBV29-1
DNA: TGCAGCGTTGACGAGTTCCCTGGGGCCAACGTCCTGACTTTC
CDR3: CSVDEFPGANVLTF

J: TRBJ2-3
size: NA
D: NA
V: TRBV4-1
DNA: TGCGCCAGCAGCCAAGGGGGACGGTCCATAAAGGATACGCAGTATTTT
CDR3: CASSQGGRSIKDTQYF

J: TRBJ1-1
size: few
D: NA
V: TRBV7-2
DNA: TGTGCCAGCAGCTTACAGGCGGCCGGCTATGAAGCTTTCTTT
CDR3: CASSLQAAGYEAFF

J: TRBJ2-1
size: many
D: NA
V: TRBV6-2/TRBV6-3
DNA: TGTGCCAGCAGTTCAGATAACAGGCCACCCTACAATGAGCAGTTCTTC
CDR3: CASSSDNRPPYNEQFF